This TCR beta chain originates from a study of blood T cells in healthy people across ages. A sample-barcoded 5' primer and a J-beta primer mix were used in a second PCR of roughly 6 to 11 cycles. Per sample, CDR3-containing paired-end reads numbered at least 3 million. TCRdb reprocessed the 5' RACE reads with MiXCR, giving one entry per CDR3 protein. This table holds about 1.7 million distinct CDR3 sequences, roughly 30% found once. This clonotype turned up a few times. A read error may account for a junction end that differs from germline. Germline CDR1 MNHEY, CDR2 SVGEGT. The CDR3 covers 15 residues.

The chain has TRBV6-2 or TRBV6-3 and TRBJ2-7, with TRBD2 identical over 10 bases. The origin of this receptor is a woman younger than 45 in good health. The sample comprised blood. CDR3 nucleotide sequence: TGTGCCAGCAGTTCGAGCGGGAGGGCCTCCCACGAGCAGTACTTC. Protein: CASSSSGRASHEQYF.